Presented here are 29 T cell receptor beta chains from one specimen sequenced in a study of cytomegalovirus exposure and HLA in healthy donors (dated by TCRdb to the late 2010s). The library was generated by the immunoSEQ multiplex PCR assay. For the multiplex PCR, a mixture combining 60 forward primers for TCR Vbeta segments and 13 reverse primers for TCR Jbeta segments was used. This is the immuneACCESS table as TCRdb keeps it, with only in-frame sequences that have V and J called. A part of the clones is gone; compared with another copy, unresolved V genes explain less than half, and the rest is unexplained. In all, the sample holds tens of thousands of clones, and roughly 67% of those were seen once. Less than 9% of the sample goes to the ten largest clones. Sequences were obtained from PBMCs. Receptor source: a man aged 40-50 years in good health and CMV-seropositive.

The CDR3 here is CASSSGLAGGLTDTQYF. In nucleotides, the CDR3 is TGTGCCAGCAGCTCGGGACTAGCGGGAGGGCTGACAGATACGCAGTATTTT. The V and J genes are TRBV7-8 and TRBJ2-3; 16 positions agree with TRBD2. V was clipped by 4 bases and J by 3 bases; unmatched bases: 4. From germline, CDR1 is SGHVS and CDR2 FQNEAQ. The CDR3 totals 17 residues.

The chain employs TRBV15 and TRBJ1-5, with TRBD1 matching 8 bases. CDR3 length: 16 amino acids. Germline lookup yields CDR1 LNHNV and CDR2 YYDKDF (reference sequence). V shed 4 bases and J 3 bases; nucleotides not matched to a gene: 8. The CDR3 nucleotides are TGTGCCACCAGCAACTACGGACAGGGCCCCAATCAGCCCCAGCATTTT. Its translation is CATSNYGQGPNQPQHF.

The chain uses TRBV6-1 and TRBJ2-2, with 8 bases identical to TRBD1. Trimming cost V 0 bases and J 7 bases; bases outside gene matches: 13. CDR1 is MNHNS and CDR2 is SASEGT in the germline V gene. This CDR3 spans 18 amino acids. CDR3 region: CASSEAPPGRGLGGELFF. In nucleotides, the CDR3 is TGTGCCAGCAGTGAAGCTCCCCCCGGCAGGGGGCTTGGCGGGGAGCTGTTTTTT.

The chain is built from TRBV28 and TRBJ2-7; 10 nucleotides match TRBD1. Trimming cost V 6 bases and J 1 base; bases outside gene matches: 6. Germline-derived CDR1 and CDR2 are MDHEN and SYDVKM. The CDR3 is 15 residues long. The CDR3 spells CASRSTGQGSYEQYF. The CDR3 DNA sequence: TGTGCCAGCAGGTCTACGGGACAGGGGTCCTACGAGCAGTACTTC.

V gene TRBV7-2 combines with J gene TRBJ2-3, with a tentative D call TRBD2 (5 bases). The CDR3 runs to 14 residues. The V gene's germline CDR1 is SGHTA and CDR2 FQGNSA. V was shortened by 5 bases and J by 2 bases, with 11 bases between the two germline ends. The CDR3 DNA is TGTGCCAGCAGCCCGGACTTGCACACAGATACGCAGTATTTT. It is translated as CASSPDLHTDTQYF.

J is TRBJ2-1 and V is TRBV29-1, with D maybe TRBD2 (6 bases). The V gene lost 6 bases and the J gene lost 5 bases, with 17 bases spanning the gap. The CDR3 spans 14 residues. The germline gives CDR1 SQVTM, CDR2 ANQGSEA. The CDR3 reads CSVLLGAGNNEQFF. CDR3 nucleotides: TGCAGCGTCCTTCTCGGGGCGGGGAACAATGAGCAGTTCTTC.

CDR3 nucleotide sequence: TGTGCCAGCAGTCCCCCCCCAGGGCTGCCCCAGCATTTT. Protein: CASSPPPGLPQHF. The rearrangement joins TRBV2 to TRBJ1-5, with D tentatively TRBD1 (5 bases). The germline gives CDR1 SNHLY, CDR2 FYNNEI. CDR3 length equals 13 residues. V lost 5 bases to trimming and J lost 9 bases, with 14 bases between them.

The rearrangement uses TRBV18 and TRBJ1-5; the match to TRBD1 covers 7 bases. The V gene's germline CDR1 is KGHSH and CDR2 LQKENI. The CDR3 has 14 residues. The trim removed 3 bases at V and 9 bases at J, leaving 8 bases unmatched. In DNA form, the CDR3 reads TGTGCCAGCTCACCGGAGCCAGGGGGTCGGCCCCAGCATTTT. It specifies CASSPEPGGRPQHF.

V is TRBV28 and J is TRBJ1-6; D call uncertain. This CDR3 has 17 residues. V gave up 5 bases and J gave up 6 bases, with 20 bases separating them. The germline gives CDR1 MDHEN, CDR2 SYDVKM. In DNA form, the CDR3 reads TGTGCCAGCAGTCCGCCTGGCCCACGGGTCCTTAATTCACCCCTCCACTTT. This gives the protein CASSPPGPRVLNSPLHF.

V gene TRBV5-1 combines with J gene TRBJ1-2; 7 bases are shared with TRBD1. Germline V gives CDR1 SGHRS, CDR2 YFSETQ. Losses at the gene ends were 0 bases for V and 7 bases for J; bases not matched to a gene: 3. The length of the CDR3 is 13 residues. CDR3 residues: CASSLGQGGGYTF. For the CDR3, the DNA is TGCGCCAGCAGCTTGGGCCAGGGGGGTGGCTACACCTTC.

J is TRBJ2-1 and V is TRBV2; D is unclear. The germline V gene has CDR1 SNHLY and CDR2 FYNNEI. The CDR3 consists of 14 residues. V was pared by 10 bases and J by 7 bases, with 20 bases between. As DNA, the CDR3 is TGTGCCACCCGCATGAGGCGTACTTCAAATGAGCAGTTCTTC. It codes for CATRMRRTSNEQFF.

The chain has TRBV2 and TRBJ1-5; tentative D call: TRBD1 (6 bases). The germline CDR1 and CDR2 sequences are SNHLY and FYNNEI. The CDR3 is 19 residues long. The V end lost 6 bases, the J end lost 3 bases, and 27 bases lay between the germline ends. Here the CDR3 reads CASSPLSLGAAGNNQPQHF. The CDR3 nucleotides read TGTGCCAGCAGCCCCCTCTCCCTGGGGGCGGCCGGTAACAATCAGCCCCAGCATTTT.

V gene TRBV14 combines with J gene TRBJ2-3; 10 bases fit TRBD1. In germline, CDR1 is SGHDN, CDR2 FVKESK. CDR3 length equals 17 residues. V was pared by 4 bases and J by 3 bases, with 10 bases of the junction left unmatched. CDR3 loop: CASSPGTGVSRTDTQYF. As DNA, the CDR3 is TGTGCCAGCAGCCCCGGGACAGGGGTTTCGAGGACAGATACGCAGTATTTT.

Note on this clone: Other DNA sequences in the same sample also yield this CDR3. V gene TRBV5-8 combines with J gene TRBJ1-2, with 9 bases aligning to TRBD1. CDR3 size: 14 residues. CDR1 is SGHTS and CDR2 is YDEGEE in the germline V gene. V dropped 3 bases and J dropped 4; count of bases not matched to a gene: 4. In DNA form, the CDR3 reads TGTGCCAGCAGCTCGCTGACAGGGGGCTATGGCTACACCTTC. This gives the protein CASSSLTGGYGYTF.

This sequence joins TRBV7-2 and TRBJ1-5; D might be TRBD1 (6 bases). Germline lookup yields CDR1 SGHTA and CDR2 FQGNSA. This CDR3 is 16 amino acids long. V was trimmed by 5 bases and J by 5 bases, leaving 19 bases between them. CDR3: CASSLQHRVDDQPQHF. The CDR3 DNA is TGTGCCAGCAGCCTACAACACAGGGTTGACGATCAGCCCCAGCATTTT.

This CDR3 is CASSQHRGANTGELFF. The CDR3 nucleotides are TGCGCCAGCAGCCAGCACAGGGGGGCAAACACCGGGGAGCTGTTTTTT. V usage is TRBV5-1 and J usage is TRBJ2-2; 8 nucleotides line up with TRBD1. Germline V lookup: CDR1 SGHRS, CDR2 YFSETQ. The ends lost 4 bases at V and 2 bases at J; junction bases unmatched: 7. The CDR3 extends over 16 amino acids.

The V and J genes are TRBV5-6 and TRBJ2-7; perhaps TRBD1 as D (6 bases). CDR1 is SGHDT, CDR2 YYEEEE, per germline. The length of the CDR3 is 15 residues. Trimming took 0 bases from V and 4 from J, leaving 14 bases between them. The CDR3 DNA follows: TGTGCCAGCAGCTTGGGTGTGACAGGAGTTTACGAGCAGTACTTC. Translated: CASSLGVTGVYEQYF. The variable domain in full, with the rest retrieved from reference TRBV5-6 and TRBJ2-7, is DAGVTQSPTHLIKTRGQQVTLRCSPKSGHDTVSWYQQALGQGPQFIFQYYEEEERQRGNFPDRFSGHQFPNYSSELNVNALLLGDSALYLCASSLGVTGVYEQYFGPGTRLTVT.

The chain has TRBV7-2 and TRBJ2-5, with 8 bases that match TRBD2. The germline V gene has CDR1 SGHTA and CDR2 FQGNSA. CDR3 length: 15 residues. The trim removed 2 bases at V and 5 bases at J, leaving 7 bases unmatched. CDR3 bases: TGTGCCAGCAGCTTATTTCGGGGGGGCATGGAGACCCAGTACTTC. The encoded protein is CASSLFRGGMETQYF.

The table lists this clone with a count of one. V is TRBV4-3 and J is TRBJ1-1, with 7 bases aligning to TRBD1. The CDR3 consists of 13 residues. Germline V gene lookup returns CDR1 LGHNA and CDR2 YSLEER. J gave up 5 bases and V 4 bases, and 4 bases lay outside the gene matches. This CDR3 reads CASSPRRGTEAFF. The CDR3, as DNA: TGCGCCAGCAGCCCGCGCAGGGGGACTGAAGCTTTCTTT.

The chain couples TRBV5-6 to TRBJ2-5, with D perhaps matching TRBD1 (5 bases). The CDR3 loop spans 14 amino acids. Trimming pared 3 bases from V and 4 bases from J, leaving 13 bases between. Germline CDR1 is SGHDT and CDR2 is YYEEEE. CDR3 coding DNA: TGTGCCAGCAGCTCCCTGAAAGGGGTAGAGACCCAGTACTTC. Protein sequence: CASSSLKGVETQYF.

This chain joins TRBV2 and TRBJ2-5; 11 bases are shared with TRBD2. The V gene end was trimmed by 7 bases and the J gene end by 2 bases; junction bases not matched to a gene: 6. The length of the CDR3 is 15 residues. CDR1 and CDR2 (germline): SNHLY, FYNNEI. The CDR3 nucleotides read TGTGCCAGCACCCTAGCGGGGGGTGAACAAGAGACCCAGTACTTC. This translates into CASTLAGGEQETQYF.

J is TRBJ1-1 and V is TRBV9; no reliable D call. The germline V and J ends were trimmed by 0 bases and 0 bases, with 9 bases remaining between them. This CDR3 has 15 amino acids. CDR1 and CDR2 from the germline V gene are SGDLS and YYNGEE. The CDR3: CASSVGRALNTEAFF. The CDR3 region has the DNA TGTGCCAGCAGCGTAGGGCGGGCCCTGAACACTGAAGCTTTCTTT.

V and J are TRBV19 and TRBJ2-1; 8 nucleotides agree with TRBD1. Germline values: CDR1 LNHDA, CDR2 SQIVND (reference sequence). After removal of 0 bases from V and 8 bases from J, the junction contained 6 bases not matched to a gene. CDR3 length: 15 residues. For the CDR3, the DNA is TGTGCCAGTAGTATAGATACAGGGGGAGGCGATGAGCAGTTCTTC. Translated: CASSIDTGGGDEQFF.

The rearrangement uses TRBV11-1 and TRBJ2-7; D is unresolved. Germline V gene sequence: CDR1 SGHAT, CDR2 FQDESV (reference sequence). This CDR3 region has 10 residues. The germline V and J ends were trimmed by 7 bases and 4 bases, with 5 bases remaining between them. CDR3: CASKRYEQYF. DNA of the CDR3: TGTGCCAGCAAACGGTACGAGCAGTACTTC.

The CDR3 here is CASSLNGVREKLFF. DNA of the CDR3: TGCGCCAGCAGCTTGAACGGGGTCAGAGAAAAACTGTTTTTT. The chain combines TRBV5-1 with TRBJ1-4; D unresolved. The CDR3 runs 14 residues. From germline, CDR1 is SGHRS and CDR2 YFSETQ. V lost 1 base and J lost 8, with 12 bases in between.

This clone was seen just once. The chain has TRBV5-1 and TRBJ1-1, with 8 bases identical to TRBD1. Germline values: CDR1 SGHRS, CDR2 YFSETQ. CDR3 size: 16 residues. Trimming took 4 bases from V and 4 from J; bases not matched to a gene: 12. CDR3 DNA: TGCGCCAGCAGCCAATACCCCACAGGGGGTTTCACTGAAGCTTTCTTT. Its translation: CASSQYPTGGFTEAFF.

The rearrangement joins TRBV18 to TRBJ2-7; 7 bases map to TRBD1. CDR1 KGHSH and CDR2 LQKENI come from the germline V gene. The V gene end was trimmed by 7 bases and the J gene end by 3 bases; junction bases not matched to a gene: 6. This CDR3 is built from 13 residues. The CDR3 spells CASYRTGGYEQYF. In DNA, the CDR3 is TGTGCCAGCTACCGGACAGGAGGCTACGAGCAGTACTTC.

The CDR3 protein is CASSEQFDEQFF. The CDR3 region has the DNA TGTGCCAGCAGTGAACAGTTCGATGAGCAGTTCTTC. This chain connects TRBV2 to TRBJ2-1; D gene ambiguous. Per the germline V gene, CDR1 is SNHLY and CDR2 is FYNNEI. CDR3 length equals 12 residues. Deletions cut 2 bases from V and 8 bases from J, with 7 bases between. Combining the CDR3 with reference TRBV2 and TRBJ2-1 gives the whole variable domain EPEVTQTPSHQVTQMGQEVILRCVPISNHLYFYWYRQILGQKVEFLVSFYNNEISEKSEIFDDQFSVERPDGSNFTLKIRSTKLEDSAMYFCASSEQFDEQFFGPGTRLTVL.

This clone was detected only once. The rearrangement joins TRBV5-6 to TRBJ2-1, with D possibly TRBD2 on 6 matching bases. CDR3 length equals 15 residues. Germline V lookup: CDR1 SGHDT, CDR2 YYEEEE. The ends were cut back, 2 bases at V and 0 bases at J, with 9 bases in the middle. CDR3 in DNA: TGTGCCAGCAGCTTAGGAGGGAACTCCTACAATGAGCAGTTCTTC. Its protein product is CASSLGGNSYNEQFF.